A selection of T cell receptor beta chains follows, all from one sample in a study of radiotherapy plus CTLA-4 blockade in lung cancer. TCRdb's table, derived via immunoSEQ multiplex PCR, lists solely in-frame clones and lacks some. The sample shows roughly 59,000 clones, 72% of them seen only once. The sample here was peripheral blood, taken from a patient treated with radiotherapy plus ipilimumab. These receptors came from a human donor with non-small cell lung cancer whose response to radiotherapy plus ipilimumab could not be evaluated. The CDR3 runs from the conserved cysteine through the conserved F or W. D genes are given only for firm matches. Clone size is stated in some rows and not others, as once, few, many or a class when expanded.

J gene: TRBJ2-7; D gene: .; V gene: TRBV7-2; clone size: few; CDR3 protein: CASSLGGGGSSYEQYF; CDR3 DNA: TGTGCCAGCAGCTTAGGGGGTGGGGGGTCTTCCTACGAGCAGTACTTC
J gene: TRBJ2-5; D gene: .; V gene: TRBV7-9; clone size: .; CDR3 protein: CASSSSPIEKQYF; CDR3 DNA: TGTGCCAGCAGCTCCTCGCCGATAGAGAAGCAGTACTTC
J gene: TRBJ1-2; D gene: TRBD1; V gene: TRBV27; clone size: .; CDR3 protein: CASSPTQGDYGYTF; CDR3 DNA: TGTGCCAGCAGCCCAACACAGGGGGACTATGGCTACACCTTC
J gene: TRBJ2-5; D gene: .; V gene: TRBV6-5; clone size: .; CDR3 protein: CASSRTVQETQYF; CDR3 DNA: TGTGCCAGCAGCCGGACAGTCCAAGAGACCCAGTACTTC
J gene: TRBJ1-2; D gene: TRBD1; V gene: TRBV7-6; clone size: .; CDR3 protein: CASSFDRGAGYTF; CDR3 DNA: TGTGCCAGCAGCTTTGACAGGGGCGCTGGCTACACCTTC
J gene: TRBJ2-7; D gene: .; V gene: TRBV5-4; clone size: .; CDR3 protein: CASSLVSPTLTTSLTYEQYF; CDR3 DNA: TGTGCCAGCAGCCTCGTGTCTCCGACGCTTACTACATCACTAACCTACGAGCAGTACTTC
J gene: TRBJ1-4; D gene: .; V gene: TRBV9; clone size: .; CDR3 protein: CASSVAPNEKLFF; CDR3 DNA: TGTGCCAGCAGCGTAGCTCCTAATGAAAAACTGTTTTTT
J gene: TRBJ1-2; D gene: TRBD1; V gene: TRBV28; clone size: .; CDR3 protein: CASSFPGQGDGYTF; CDR3 DNA: TGTGCCAGCAGTTTCCCTGGACAGGGAGATGGCTACACCTTC
J gene: TRBJ2-1; D gene: TRBD2; V gene: TRBV11-2; clone size: .; CDR3 protein: CASSLVRELAGGSYNEQFF; CDR3 DNA: TGTGCCAGCAGCTTAGTCCGGGAATTAGCGGGGGGTTCTTACAATGAGCAGTTCTTC
J gene: TRBJ2-1; D gene: .; V gene: TRBV7-3; clone size: .; CDR3 protein: CASSRDLGSDEQFF; CDR3 DNA: TGTGCCAGCAGCCGAGACCTAGGTAGCGATGAGCAGTTCTTC
J gene: TRBJ1-1; D gene: .; V gene: TRBV11-2; clone size: once; CDR3 protein: CASSPPGNTEAFF; CDR3 DNA: TGTGCCAGCAGCCCCCCGGGAAACACTGAAGCTTTCTTT
J gene: TRBJ2-1; D gene: TRBD2; V gene: TRBV4-1; clone size: few; CDR3 protein: CASSQVRAGVIYNEQFF; CDR3 DNA: TGCGCCAGCAGCCAAGTTAGGGCGGGGGTCATCTACAATGAGCAGTTCTTC
J gene: TRBJ1-2; D gene: .; V gene: TRBV30; clone size: .; CDR3 protein: CAWTHPQGIGGYTF; CDR3 DNA: TGTGCCTGGACTCATCCCCAGGGAATTGGTGGCTACACCTTC
J gene: TRBJ1-2; D gene: TRBD1; V gene: TRBV7-8; clone size: .; CDR3 protein: CASLTGVSKGQGQDYGYTF; CDR3 DNA: TGTGCCAGCCTAACCGGGGTGTCGAAAGGACAGGGTCAGGACTATGGCTACACCTTC
J gene: TRBJ1-2; D gene: .; V gene: TRBV30; clone size: .; CDR3 protein: CAWSSNRVYGYTF; CDR3 DNA: TGTGCCTGGAGTTCTAACAGGGTCTATGGCTACACCTTC
J gene: TRBJ2-1; D gene: .; V gene: TRBV4-1; clone size: few; CDR3 protein: CASSQTGLLDNEQFF; CDR3 DNA: TGCGCCAGCAGCCAAACAGGCCTACTGGACAATGAGCAGTTCTTC
J gene: TRBJ1-1; D gene: .; V gene: TRBV4-1; clone size: .; CDR3 protein: CASSQGGLLGTEAFF; CDR3 DNA: TGCGCCAGCAGCCAAGGTGGACTCTTAGGGACTGAAGCTTTCTTT
J gene: TRBJ1-1; D gene: .; V gene: TRBV19; clone size: .; CDR3 protein: CASTKSPTGATEAFF; CDR3 DNA: TGTGCCAGTACCAAATCACCGACAGGTGCCACTGAAGCTTTCTTT
J gene: TRBJ1-2; D gene: .; V gene: TRBV5-6; clone size: .; CDR3 protein: CASSLWQGIMANYGYTF; CDR3 DNA: TGTGCCAGCAGCTTGTGGCAGGGAATAATGGCTAACTATGGCTACACCTTC
J gene: TRBJ1-6; D gene: .; V gene: TRBV7-2; clone size: once; CDR3 protein: CASSLGQVNSPLHF; CDR3 DNA: TGTGCCAGCAGCTTAGGACAGGTTAATTCACCCCTCCACTTT
J gene: TRBJ1-3; D gene: .; V gene: TRBV19; clone size: few; CDR3 protein: CASSMSLRSGNTIYF; CDR3 DNA: TGTGCCAGTAGTATGAGTCTGCGCTCTGGAAACACCATATATTTT
J gene: TRBJ1-2; D gene: .; V gene: TRBV6-5; clone size: once; CDR3 protein: CASSSIYGYTF; CDR3 DNA: TGTGCCAGCAGTTCCATCTATGGCTACACCTTC
J gene: TRBJ2-5; D gene: .; V gene: TRBV7-9; clone size: .; CDR3 protein: CASSPGNLETQYF; CDR3 DNA: TGTGCCAGCAGCCCAGGGAATCTGGAGACCCAGTACTTC
J gene: TRBJ1-1; D gene: TRBD1; V gene: TRBV7-8; clone size: .; CDR3 protein: CASSLSTGGQTEAFF; CDR3 DNA: TGTGCCAGCAGCTTATCCACAGGGGGCCAAACTGAAGCTTTCTTT
J gene: TRBJ2-7; D gene: .; V gene: TRBV11-3; clone size: once; CDR3 protein: CASSFHRDEQYF; CDR3 DNA: TGTGCCAGCAGCTTCCACAGGGACGAGCAGTACTTC
J gene: TRBJ1-6; D gene: TRBD1; V gene: TRBV6-5; clone size: few; CDR3 protein: CASSYSPDRGNSPLHF; CDR3 DNA: TGTGCCAGCAGTTACTCCCCGGACAGGGGAAATTCACCCCTCCACTTT
J gene: TRBJ2-1; D gene: .; V gene: TRBV9; clone size: .; CDR3 protein: CASSPGGSAFSSYNEQFF; CDR3 DNA: TGTGCCAGCAGCCCCGGAGGGAGCGCCTTCAGCTCCTACAATGAGCAGTTCTTC
J gene: TRBJ2-3; D gene: .; V gene: TRBV5-1; clone size: .; CDR3 protein: CASSLSVASTDTQYF; CDR3 DNA: TGCGCCAGCAGCCTGAGCGTAGCGTCCACAGATACGCAGTATTTT
J gene: TRBJ1-1; D gene: TRBD1; V gene: TRBV5-4; clone size: .; CDR3 protein: CASSKGQGAVTEAFF; CDR3 DNA: TGTGCCAGCAGCAAGGGACAGGGGGCTGTCACTGAAGCTTTCTTT
J gene: TRBJ1-5; D gene: .; V gene: TRBV7-8; clone size: .; CDR3 protein: CASSLTTDYSNQPQHF; CDR3 DNA: TGTGCCAGCAGCTTGACGACGGACTATAGCAATCAGCCCCAGCATTTT
J gene: TRBJ2-3; D gene: TRBD1; V gene: TRBV4-1; clone size: .; CDR3 protein: CASSPQTGGATDTQYF; CDR3 DNA: TGCGCCAGCAGCCCCCAGACAGGGGGCGCGACAGATACGCAGTATTTT
J gene: TRBJ2-3; D gene: TRBD2; V gene: TRBV10-2; clone size: .; CDR3 protein: CASALAGGTDTQYF; CDR3 DNA: TGCGCCAGCGCCCTGGCGGGGGGAACAGATACGCAGTATTTT
J gene: TRBJ1-1; D gene: TRBD1; V gene: TRBV6-5; clone size: .; CDR3 protein: CASRDRENTEAFF; CDR3 DNA: TGTGCCAGCCGGGACAGGGAGAACACTGAAGCTTTCTTT
J gene: TRBJ1-2; D gene: .; V gene: TRBV27; clone size: few; CDR3 protein: CASSFPPAGARFHGYTF; CDR3 DNA: TGTGCCAGCAGTTTCCCCCCCGCGGGAGCGCGGTTCCATGGCTACACCTTC
J gene: TRBJ1-3; D gene: .; V gene: TRBV5-1; clone size: .; CDR3 protein: CASSQDVLGAGNTIYF; CDR3 DNA: TGCGCCAGCAGCCAGGATGTCTTGGGAGCTGGAAACACCATATATTTT
J gene: TRBJ2-7; D gene: .; V gene: TRBV10-3; clone size: medium-sized; CDR3 protein: CAIRASGGTRSGEQYF; CDR3 DNA: TGTGCCATCAGGGCGTCCGGTGGGACAAGGTCGGGCGAGCAGTACTTC
J gene: TRBJ2-1; D gene: .; V gene: TRBV7-6; clone size: .; CDR3 protein: CASSLKDYPRNEQFF; CDR3 DNA: TGTGCCAGCAGCTTAAAGGACTACCCCCGAAATGAGCAGTTCTTC
J gene: TRBJ2-1; D gene: TRBD1; V gene: TRBV9; clone size: .; CDR3 protein: CASSAPAGTGGYNEQFF; CDR3 DNA: TGTGCCAGCAGCGCCCCGGCCGGGACAGGGGGTTACAATGAGCAGTTCTTC
J gene: TRBJ2-1; D gene: .; V gene: TRBV7-2; clone size: .; CDR3 protein: CASTPQPIVYNEQFF; CDR3 DNA: TGTGCCAGCACCCCACAGCCGATTGTCTACAATGAGCAGTTCTTC
J gene: TRBJ1-1; D gene: .; V gene: TRBV19; clone size: few; CDR3 protein: CASRVQGNTEAFF; CDR3 DNA: TGTGCCAGTAGGGTTCAGGGGAACACTGAAGCTTTCTTT
J gene: TRBJ2-5; D gene: .; V gene: TRBV19; clone size: .; CDR3 protein: CASSPGYGETQYF; CDR3 DNA: TGTGCCAGTAGTCCAGGGTATGGAGAGACCCAGTACTTC
J gene: TRBJ1-3; D gene: TRBD1; V gene: TRBV27; clone size: .; CDR3 protein: CASSPGRGQSGNTIYF; CDR3 DNA: TGTGCCAGCAGCCCCGGAAGGGGGCAATCTGGAAACACCATATATTTT
J gene: TRBJ2-7; D gene: .; V gene: TRBV7-2; clone size: .; CDR3 protein: CASSSQGREQYF; CDR3 DNA: TGTGCCAGCAGCTCCCAGGGGCGGGAGCAGTACTTC
J gene: TRBJ1-1; D gene: .; V gene: TRBV7-2; clone size: .; CDR3 protein: CASSADPGPGDTEAFF; CDR3 DNA: TGTGCCAGCAGCGCCGATCCCGGGCCGGGGGACACTGAAGCTTTCTTT
J gene: TRBJ1-1; D gene: TRBD1; V gene: TRBV28; clone size: .; CDR3 protein: CASTLLGTGVGYTEAFF; CDR3 DNA: TGTGCCAGCACCCTCCTGGGTACAGGGGTAGGGTACACTGAAGCTTTCTTT